These T cell receptor beta chains were read from a single sample in a study of blood T cells in healthy people across ages. MiXCR, applied by TCRdb to the 5' RACE reads, yields one record per CDR3 protein. The profile shows 730,000 or so distinct CDR3 sequences, roughly two fifths of them singletons. Sequenced: blood. Source of these receptors: a woman in her fifties or sixties in good health. Both conserved end residues are part of each CDR3. The order of the fields is J gene, V gene, D gene, clone size, CDR3 protein, CDR3 DNA. D genes are given only for firm matches. Size is omitted from some rows. Given values are once, few, many or a class for expanded clones.

j_call: TRBJ2-7; v_call: TRBV19; d_call: NA; clone_size: NA; cdr3_aa: CASSSDSTYEQYF; cdr3_nt: TGTGCCAGTAGCTCGGACAGTACCTACGAGCAGTACTTC
j_call: TRBJ2-3; v_call: TRBV7-2; d_call: TRBD2; clone_size: NA; cdr3_aa: CASSHGTTSGTDTQYF; cdr3_nt: TGTGCCAGCAGCCACGGAACGACTAGCGGGACAGATACGCAGTATTTT
j_call: TRBJ2-1; v_call: TRBV29-1; d_call: TRBD1; clone_size: NA; cdr3_aa: CSVGDRGSSYNEQFF; cdr3_nt: TGCAGCGTCGGGGACAGGGGAAGCTCCTACAATGAGCAGTTCTTT
j_call: TRBJ2-7; v_call: TRBV6-2/TRBV6-3; d_call: NA; clone_size: NA; cdr3_aa: CAAEMGAEQYF; cdr3_nt: TGTGCCGCCGAGATGGGGGCCGAGCAGTACTTC
j_call: TRBJ2-7; v_call: TRBV20-1; d_call: NA; clone_size: few; cdr3_aa: CSARVKAGSYEQYF; cdr3_nt: TGCAGTGCTAGGGTTAAGGCCGGCTCCTACGAGCAGTACTTC
j_call: TRBJ1-1; v_call: TRBV29-1; d_call: TRBD1; clone_size: few; cdr3_aa: CSVETLATGERSEAFF; cdr3_nt: TGCAGCGTTGAAACCTTAGCGACAGGGGAGCGCTCTGAAGCTTTCTTT
j_call: TRBJ2-1; v_call: TRBV7-9; d_call: NA; clone_size: NA; cdr3_aa: CASSLVRGLYNEQFF; cdr3_nt: TGTGCCAGCAGCTTAGTGAGGGGGTTATACAATGAGCAGTTCTTC
j_call: TRBJ1-2; v_call: TRBV7-9; d_call: NA; clone_size: NA; cdr3_aa: CASSLPAGEGYTF; cdr3_nt: TGTGCCAGCAGCTTACCCGCCGGGGAAGGCTACACCTTC
j_call: TRBJ2-5; v_call: TRBV20-1; d_call: TRBD2; clone_size: NA; cdr3_aa: CSARGSSGLQETQYF; cdr3_nt: TGCAGTGCTAGAGGGTCTAGCGGGCTCCAAGAGACCCAGTACTTC
j_call: TRBJ1-1; v_call: TRBV18; d_call: NA; clone_size: few; cdr3_aa: CASSPRAGTEAFF; cdr3_nt: TGTGCCAGCTCACCCCGGGCAGGGACTGAAGCTTTCTTT
j_call: TRBJ2-3; v_call: TRBV11-1; d_call: NA; clone_size: NA; cdr3_aa: CASSSRTTQGVDTQYF; cdr3_nt: TGTGCCAGCAGCTCGAGGACTACCCAGGGGGTGGATACGCAGTATTTT
j_call: TRBJ2-7; v_call: TRBV7-9; d_call: NA; clone_size: NA; cdr3_aa: CASSLEFYFEQYF; cdr3_nt: TGTGCCAGCAGCTTAGAGTTCTACTTCGAGCAGTACTTC
j_call: TRBJ1-5; v_call: TRBV6-2/TRBV6-3; d_call: NA; clone_size: NA; cdr3_aa: CASTSMGNQPQHF; cdr3_nt: TGTGCCAGCACTTCGATGGGCAATCAGCCCCAGCATTTT
j_call: TRBJ1-1; v_call: TRBV12-3/TRBV12-4; d_call: TRBD1; clone_size: few; cdr3_aa: CASSSPGQGPEAFF; cdr3_nt: TGTGCCAGCAGTTCCCCGGGACAGGGCCCTGAAGCTTTCTTT
j_call: TRBJ1-6; v_call: TRBV4-3; d_call: NA; clone_size: NA; cdr3_aa: CASSQDGPGYSPLHF; cdr3_nt: TGCGCCAGCAGCCAAGATGGGCCTGGTTATTCACCCCTCCACTTT
j_call: TRBJ1-5; v_call: TRBV7-2; d_call: NA; clone_size: NA; cdr3_aa: CASSFSGETQPQHF; cdr3_nt: TGTGCCAGCAGCTTCAGCGGGGAGACTCAGCCCCAGCATTTT
j_call: TRBJ1-4; v_call: TRBV4-1; d_call: NA; clone_size: NA; cdr3_aa: CASSQGRSEKLFF; cdr3_nt: TGCGCCAGCAGCCAGGGGAGGAGTGAAAAACTGTTTTTT
j_call: TRBJ2-1; v_call: TRBV7-7; d_call: NA; clone_size: NA; cdr3_aa: CASSVLDSTAQFF; cdr3_nt: TGTGCTAGCAGCGTACTGGACTCAACAGCGCAGTTCTTC
j_call: TRBJ2-5; v_call: TRBV6-1; d_call: TRBD2; clone_size: NA; cdr3_aa: CASSEHLGLAGRRETQYF; cdr3_nt: TGTGCCAGCAGTGAACACTTAGGTCTAGCGGGGCGCAGGGAGACCCAGTACTTC
j_call: TRBJ2-1; v_call: TRBV7-9; d_call: TRBD2; clone_size: few; cdr3_aa: CASSPSGTTQGEQFF; cdr3_nt: TGTGCCAGCAGCCCGTCCGGGACTACTCAGGGTGAGCAGTTCTTC
j_call: TRBJ2-7; v_call: TRBV12-3/TRBV12-4; d_call: TRBD2; clone_size: NA; cdr3_aa: CASGPGGSYEQYF; cdr3_nt: TGTGCCAGCGGGCCCGGGGGGTCCTACGAGCAGTACTTC
j_call: TRBJ2-1; v_call: TRBV5-1; d_call: TRBD1; clone_size: NA; cdr3_aa: CASSFPGQTTNEQFF; cdr3_nt: TGCGCCAGCAGCTTTCCGGGACAGACAACAAATGAGCAGTTCTTC
j_call: TRBJ2-1; v_call: TRBV4-2; d_call: TRBD2; clone_size: once; cdr3_aa: CASSQTAGPYNEQFF; cdr3_nt: TGTGCCAGCAGCCAAACAGCGGGGCCCTACAATGAGCAGTTCTTC
j_call: TRBJ2-7; v_call: TRBV7-9; d_call: NA; clone_size: NA; cdr3_aa: CASSIAPYEQYF; cdr3_nt: TGTGCCAGCAGCATCGCCCCCTACGAGCAGTACTTC
j_call: TRBJ2-5; v_call: TRBV5-6; d_call: TRBD2; clone_size: NA; cdr3_aa: CASSLTSGIQETQYF; cdr3_nt: TGTGCCAGCAGCTTGACTAGCGGGATCCAAGAGACCCAGTACTTC
j_call: TRBJ2-1; v_call: TRBV5-1; d_call: NA; clone_size: NA; cdr3_aa: CASNLLSQGSSYNEQFF; cdr3_nt: TGCGCCAGCAACCTGCTCTCACAGGGTAGCTCCTACAATGAGCAGTTCTTC
j_call: TRBJ2-7; v_call: TRBV6-2/TRBV6-3; d_call: NA; clone_size: NA; cdr3_aa: CASSSFNEQYF; cdr3_nt: TGTGCCAGCAGTTCCTTCAATGAGCAGTACTTC
j_call: TRBJ2-5; v_call: TRBV24-1; d_call: NA; clone_size: NA; cdr3_aa: CATSDFASQSKRGVQETQYF; cdr3_nt: TGTGCCACCAGTGATTTTGCGTCACAGTCCAAGAGGGGAGTCCAAGAGACCCAGTACTTC
j_call: TRBJ2-7; v_call: TRBV7-6; d_call: NA; clone_size: NA; cdr3_aa: CASGRACEQYF; cdr3_nt: TGTGCCAGCGGCAGGGCCTGCGAGCAGTACTTC
j_call: TRBJ1-2; v_call: TRBV20-1; d_call: TRBD1; clone_size: few; cdr3_aa: CSARAGQGAGYTF; cdr3_nt: TGCAGTGCTAGGGCCGGACAGGGGGCTGGCTACACCTTC
j_call: TRBJ1-2; v_call: TRBV10-3; d_call: NA; clone_size: NA; cdr3_aa: CAITPLLDGNYGYTF; cdr3_nt: TGTGCCATCACCCCTCTGCTGGACGGGAACTATGGCTACACCTTC